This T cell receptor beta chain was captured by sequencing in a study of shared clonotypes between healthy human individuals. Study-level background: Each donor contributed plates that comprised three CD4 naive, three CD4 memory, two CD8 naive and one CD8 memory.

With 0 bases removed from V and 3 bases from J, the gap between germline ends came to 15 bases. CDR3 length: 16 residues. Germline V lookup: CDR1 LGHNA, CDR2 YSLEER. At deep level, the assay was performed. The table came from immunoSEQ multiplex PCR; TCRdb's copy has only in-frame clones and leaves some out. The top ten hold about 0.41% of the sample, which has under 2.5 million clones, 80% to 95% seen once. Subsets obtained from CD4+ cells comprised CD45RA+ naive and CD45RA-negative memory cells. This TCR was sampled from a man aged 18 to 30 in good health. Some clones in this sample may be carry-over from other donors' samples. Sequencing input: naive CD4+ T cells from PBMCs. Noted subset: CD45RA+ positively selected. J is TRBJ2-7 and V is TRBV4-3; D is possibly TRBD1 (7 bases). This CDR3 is CASSQDRGTANYEQYF. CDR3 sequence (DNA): TGCGCCAGCAGCCAAGACCGGGGGACAGCAAACTACGAGCAGTACTTC.